Each of the 26 T cell receptor beta chains below was sequenced from the same sample in a study of beta chain features in type 1 diabetes. Expressed TCRB transcripts got sequenced, as all isolated RNA was reverse transcribed. The data were produced by immunoSEQ multiplex PCR, yet TCRdb's version contains in-frame clones alone and is incomplete. The sample gives about 130,000 clones, 9% to 9.5% of which show up once; roughly 0.74% is in the top ten. Sequenced material: central memory CD4+ T cells from blood. The receptors come from a man between 18 and 35 years old in good health.

This sequence joins TRBV5-4 and TRBJ1-1; no reliable D call. This CDR3 region has 13 residues. The germline gives CDR1 SGHNT, CDR2 YYREEE (reference sequence). Between the trimmed V and J ends, which lost 2 bases and 1 base, there was a span of 6 bases. In DNA form, the CDR3 reads TGTGCCAGCAGCTTCGGGGAGAACACTGAAGCTTTCTTT. Protein sequence: CASSFGENTEAFF.

V is TRBV19 and J is TRBJ1-2; the D is unclear. The V gene's germline CDR1 is LNHDA and CDR2 SQIVND (reference sequence). This CDR3 is 15 amino acids long. V lost 3 bases and J lost 3, with 14 bases in between. CDR3 region: CASSISSESYYGYTF. CDR3 bases: TGTGCCAGTAGTATTTCCTCCGAGAGCTACTATGGCTACACCTTC. The full variable domain, rest sourced from reference TRBV19 and TRBJ1-2, is DGGITQSPKYLFRKEGQNVTLSCEQNLNHDAMYWYRQDPGQGLRLIYYSQIVNDFQKGDIAEGYSVSREKKESFPLTVTSAQKNPTAFYLCASSISSESYYGYTFGSGTRLTVV.

This sequence joins TRBV6-6 and TRBJ1-5; D is unclear. The CDR3 totals 13 residues. V lost 2 bases, J lost 5 bases, and 7 bases lay in between. Germline V CDR1 and CDR2: MNHNY, SVGAGI (reference sequence). The CDR3 here is CASSYQMDQPQHF. The CDR3 DNA follows: TGTGCCAGCAGTTACCAGATGGATCAGCCCCAGCATTTT.

The CDR3 nucleotides read TGTGCCAGCAGCCCCCGCTACTCGGGACAGAGCTCTGGAAACACCATATATTTT. This encodes CASSPRYSGQSSGNTIYF. V and J are TRBV11-2 and TRBJ1-3; 7 bases agree with TRBD1. The length of the CDR3 is 18 residues. The germline V gene has CDR1 SGHAT and CDR2 FQNNGV. With 5 bases clipped from V and 0 bases from J, the junction kept 13 bases outside the gene matches.

The rearrangement uses TRBV7-2 and TRBJ1-5, with 7 bases that match TRBD1. The CDR3 extends over 16 amino acids. J gave up 2 bases and V 1 base, and 5 bases lay outside the gene matches. Germline lookup yields CDR1 SGHTA and CDR2 FQGNSA. Written as DNA, the CDR3 is TGTGCCAGCAGCTTAGGGGGACAGAGGGGCAATCAGCCCCAGCATTTT. As protein: CASSLGGQRGNQPQHF. Variable domain in full (rest from reference TRBV7-2 and TRBJ1-5): GAGVSQSPSNKVTEKGKDVELRCDPISGHTALYWYRQSLGQGLEFLIYFQGNSAPDKSGLPSDRFSAERTGGSVSTLTIQRTQQEDSAVYLCASSLGGQRGNQPQHFGDGTRLSIL.

This chain uses TRBV6-6 with TRBJ1-5; D unresolved. CDR1 and CDR2 from the germline V gene are MNHNY and SVGAGI (reference sequence). The V end lost 7 bases, the J end lost 7 bases, and 14 bases lay between the germline ends. The CDR3 runs to 13 residues. The chain's CDR3 is CASTDSLAQPQHF. Here the CDR3 DNA reads TGTGCCAGCACCGACTCCTTGGCGCAGCCCCAGCATTTT.

V gene TRBV7-9 combines with J gene TRBJ1-3, with no clear D. V gave up 5 bases and J gave up 4 bases, with 12 bases separating them. CDR3 length: 14 residues. The germline gives CDR1 SEHNR, CDR2 FQNEAQ (reference sequence). The CDR3 sequence is CASSLLGIGNTIYF. CDR3 bases: TGTGCCAGCAGCCTACTGGGCATCGGAAACACCATATATTTT. The whole variable domain, remainder taken from reference TRBV7-9 and TRBJ1-3, is DTGVSQNPRHKITKRGQNVTFRCDPISEHNRLYWYRQTLGQGPEFLTYFQNEAQLEKSRLLSDRFSAERPKGSFSTLEIQRTEQGDSAMYLCASSLLGIGNTIYFGEGSWLTVV.

This clone was seen a few times. The chain joins TRBV7-6 to TRBJ2-7; D perhaps matches TRBD1 (6 bases). The CDR3 has 13 residues. CDR1 and CDR2 (germline): SGHVS, FNYEAQ. The V and J ends lost 3 bases and 6 bases respectively, with 12 bases between them. The DNA of the CDR3 is TGTGCCAGCAGCTTCGTTTCAGGGGCCGAGCAGTACTTC. Translation: CASSFVSGAEQYF.

This clone was counted between two and nine times. The chain recombines TRBV7-9 with TRBJ2-6, with 8 bases aligning to TRBD1. Germline V gene lookup returns CDR1 SEHNR and CDR2 FQNEAQ (reference sequence). Unmatched junction bases numbered 6, after V lost 5 bases and J lost 3 bases. The CDR3 totals 16 residues. The CDR3 loop reads CASSQDRDFGANVLTF. For the CDR3, the DNA is TGTGCCAGCAGCCAGGACAGGGATTTTGGGGCCAACGTCCTGACTTTC. Supplemented by reference TRBV7-9 and TRBJ2-6, the full variable domain reads DTGVSQNPRHKITKRGQNVTFRCDPISEHNRLYWYRQTLGQGPEFLTYFQNEAQLEKSRLLSDRFSAERPKGSFSTLEIQRTEQGDSAMYLCASSQDRDFGANVLTFGAGSRLTVL.

This clone was counted between two and nine times. V usage is TRBV9 and J usage is TRBJ2-5; 10 nucleotides align to TRBD1. The DNA end is more similar to TRBJ2-7, so the J call may be wrong. The CDR3 totals 15 residues. From germline, CDR1 is SGDLS and CDR2 YYNGEE. The CDR3 DNA sequence: TGTGCCAGCAGCGTAGCGGGACAGGGGTACTACGAGCAGTACTTC. Encoded protein: CASSVAGQGYYEQYF.

This clone was observed a handful of times. The rearrangement links TRBV6-6 to TRBJ1-5, with 9 bases matching TRBD1. The CDR3 length is 15 residues. Germline CDR1 is MNHNY and CDR2 is SVGAGI (reference sequence). V gave up 6 bases and J gave up 7 bases; unmatched junction bases: 10. Here the CDR3 reads CASRTTGGAGQPQHF. Written as DNA, the CDR3 is TGTGCCAGCAGGACTACAGGGGGCGCGGGACAGCCCCAGCATTTT.

This clone occurred a few times. The chain has TRBV5-6 and TRBJ2-5; TRBD1 agrees at 9 bases. In germline, CDR1 is SGHDT, CDR2 YYEEEE. There are 17 residues in the CDR3. J lost 1 base, V lost 0 bases, and 7 bases had no gene match. CDR3 bases: TGTGCCAGCAGCTTGGTTGTTGGGACAGGGCCCCAAGAGACCCAGTACTTC. This sequence encodes CASSLVVGTGPQETQYF.

The genes are TRBV6-5 and TRBJ1-1; TRBD1 aligns across 7 bases. Germline CDR1 MNHEY, CDR2 SVGAGI. The J segment lost 10 bases and the V segment lost 5 bases, leaving 7 bases of the junction unmatched. The CDR3 loop spans 12 amino acids. CDR3 in amino acids: CASSQGEEGAFF. In DNA, the CDR3 is TGTGCCAGCAGTCAGGGGGAGGAGGGAGCTTTCTTT.

The table lists this clone with a few counts. The rearrangement uses TRBV27 and TRBJ1-1; 9 bases agree with TRBD1. CDR1 and CDR2 (germline): MNHEY, SMNVEV (reference sequence). The J segment lost 4 bases and the V segment lost 5 bases, leaving 11 bases of the junction unmatched. This CDR3 has 16 residues. DNA for the CDR3: TGTGCCAGCAGTACTTTACAGGGGGCGCGAAGCACTGAAGCTTTCTTT. This sequence encodes CASSTLQGARSTEAFF.

This clone occurred a few times. The CDR3 DNA reads TGTGCCAGCAGCTTAGACAGGGCGCAGAGTGGCTACACCTTC. Residues: CASSLDRAQSGYTF. The V and J genes are TRBV7-6 and TRBJ1-2, with D possibly matching TRBD1 (6 bases). This CDR3 contains 14 residues. Germline V gives CDR1 SGHVS, CDR2 FNYEAQ. V was pared by 1 base and J by 7 bases, with 13 bases between.

This clone turned up a few times. V gene TRBV5-1 combines with J gene TRBJ2-7, with no clear D. Looked up from germline, CDR1 is SGHRS and CDR2 is YFSETQ. There are 13 residues in the CDR3. V lost 4 bases and J lost 5, with 13 bases in between. The DNA of the CDR3 is TGCGCCAGCAGCGATAACCGAGGCAACGAGCAGTACTTC. Amino acid sequence: CASSDNRGNEQYF. The full variable domain, its missing parts supplied by reference TRBV5-1 and TRBJ2-7, is KAGVTQTPRYLIKTRGQQVTLSCSPISGHRSVSWYQQTPGQGLQFLFEYFSETQRNKGNFPGRFSGRQFSNSRSEMNVSTLELGDSALYLCASSDNRGNEQYFGPGTRLTVT.

This clone appeared a few times. The genes are TRBV4-1 and TRBJ2-7; D not resolved. The CDR3 extends over 13 amino acids. Germline CDR1 MGHRA, CDR2 YSYEKL. V lost 4 bases and J lost 0, with 7 bases in between. The DNA of the CDR3 is TGCGCCAGCAGCCCGTCCCTCTCCTACGAGCAGTACTTC. This gives the protein CASSPSLSYEQYF.

This clone turned up a few times. In the same sample, other DNA sequences code for this CDR3. The V gene is TRBV28, the J gene TRBJ1-5; no definite D call. V was cut by 3 bases and J by 4 bases, with 10 bases left in between. The CDR3 spans 14 residues. Germline V lookup: CDR1 MDHEN, CDR2 SYDVKM. The CDR3 DNA reads TGTGCCAGCAGTTTTGGCCAGGTAAATCAGCCCCAGCATTTT. This codes for CASSFGQVNQPQHF.

There are a few counts of this clone. This chain links TRBV15 with TRBJ2-1; 7 nucleotides line up with TRBD2. The CDR3 runs 16 residues. V was clipped by 0 bases and J by 8 bases; unmatched bases: 10. Germline V lookup: CDR1 LNHNV, CDR2 YYDKDF (reference sequence). CDR3 amino acids: CATSRDRAGTRDEQFF. The CDR3 DNA reads TGTGCCACCAGCAGAGATAGAGCGGGGACGAGGGATGAGCAGTTCTTC.

This clone was observed a handful of times. This chain joins TRBV10-3 and TRBJ1-5; 7 bases agree with TRBD1. CDR3 length: 16 residues. Trimming took 5 bases from V and 1 from J; bases not matched to a gene: 8. Germline CDR1 ENHRY, CDR2 SYGVKD. The CDR3 nucleotides are TGTGCCATCAGTAACCTACAGGGGTTAAGCAATCAGCCCCAGCATTTT. It encodes CAISNLQGLSNQPQHF.

This clone has more than one count but fewer than ten. The genes are TRBV7-3 and TRBJ2-3, with TRBD2 matching over 9 bases. The ends lost 2 bases at V and 4 bases at J; junction bases unmatched: 13. Germline lookup yields CDR1 SGHTA and CDR2 FQGTGA. The CDR3 is 18 residues long. CDR3 nucleotide sequence: TGTGCCAGCAGCTTAGCGTCCCAGGCGGGGGGGCCCCCAGATACGCAGTATTTT. Its protein product is CASSLASQAGGPPDTQYF. Filled out from reference TRBV7-3 and TRBJ2-3, the complete variable domain reads GAGVSQTPSNKVTEKGKYVELRCDPISGHTALYWYRQSLGQGPEFLIYFQGTGAADDSGLPNDRFFAVRPEGSVSTLKIQRTERGDSAVYLCASSLASQAGGPPDTQYFGPGTRLTVL.

This clone was observed a few times. This sequence joins TRBV5-1 and TRBJ2-1; D remains unclear. Deletions cut 0 bases from V and 5 bases from J, with 15 bases between. CDR3 length: 16 residues. Per germline, CDR1 SGHRS and CDR2 YFSETQ. The CDR3 sequence is CASSLAAPRGDNEQFF. CDR3 DNA: TGCGCCAGCAGCTTGGCAGCGCCACGCGGAGACAATGAGCAGTTCTTC.

The V gene is TRBV27, the J gene TRBJ2-3; weak D call: TRBD2 (6 bases). Trimming removed 3 bases from V and 1 base from J, with 11 bases in between. Germline CDR1 reads MNHEY; CDR2 reads SMNVEV (reference sequence). The CDR3 spans 15 residues. The CDR3 loop reads CASSLALAGTDTQYF. The CDR3, as DNA: TGTGCCAGCAGTTTGGCTTTAGCGGGCACAGATACGCAGTATTTT.

The chain links TRBV30 to TRBJ2-2, with TRBD1 matching over 8 bases. CDR3 size: 14 residues. Germline V gene lookup returns CDR1 GTSNPN and CDR2 SVGIG (reference sequence). V dropped 3 bases and J dropped 5; count of bases not matched to a gene: 5. CDR3 in DNA: TGTGCCTGGAGGCGGACAGGGAGAACCGGGGAGCTGTTTTTT. Translated, it gives CAWRRTGRTGELFF.

The V gene is TRBV30, the J gene TRBJ1-4, with D tentatively TRBD1 (5 bases). CDR1 and CDR2 (germline): GTSNPN, SVGIG (reference sequence). CDR3 length equals 14 residues. Trimming pared 1 base from V and 7 bases from J, leaving 13 bases between. The CDR3 DNA sequence: TGTGCCTGGAGTGATCCAGGGAGGGGTGAAAAACTGTTTTTT. Amino acids: CAWSDPGRGEKLFF.

This chain links TRBV9 with TRBJ2-7; the D is unclear. Trimming left V 7 bases short and J 0 bases short, with 11 bases between. Germline values: CDR1 SGDLS, CDR2 YYNGEE. The CDR3 has 13 amino acids. CDR3 DNA sequence: TGTGCCAGCGGGCCTCCAGCCTCCTACGAGCAGTACTTC. It translates to CASGPPASYEQYF.